The present entry profiles one TCR beta chain with its context. CDR1 and CDR2 from the germline V gene are KGHDR and SFDVKD. The ends were cut back, 9 bases at V and 1 base at J, with 6 bases in the middle. This CDR3 region has 11 residues. FACS enriched CD8+ TEMRA cells, while bulk CD8+ and CD4+ were negatively isolated. The data are from a study of CD8 T cells in Susac syndrome. Study information: Patients with Susac syndrome had blood drawn and were at that point therapy-naive, on corticosteroids, or on intravenous immunoglobulin alone.

Reverse transcription of 0.5 to 1 ug RNA used random hexamers. It was immunoSEQ multiplex PCR that amplified TCR beta CDR3 across 54 Vbeta and 13 Jbeta. TCRdb redid the calling of the immunoSEQ multiplex PCR reads with MiXCR, one entry per CDR3 protein. The sample yields roughly 80,000 distinct CDR3 sequences, around 94% seen once. Source material: CD8+ T cells from PBMCs. The receptor comes from a human donor with Susac syndrome. The chain has TRBV24-1 and TRBJ2-7, with a possible D match to TRBD2 (6 bases). CDR3 residues: CATRGSYEQYF. CDR3 nucleotides: TGTGCCACCCGGGGGTCCTACGAGCAGTACTTC.